The T cell receptor (beta chain) described here comes from a study of T cells in Graves' hyperthyroidism and ophthalmopathy. Overall study results and limits: From stable hyperthyroidism, ophthalmopathy was set apart by a 13 V-J model. Model output signaled ophthalmopathy a median approximately 6.2 months ahead of onset.

This clonotype occurred many times. What it binds is unknown. Amplified TCR beta CDR3 regions came from RNA transcripts. Initially, a first-round RT-PCR of the TCR CDR3 employed the HTBI primer set. TCRdb processed the multiplex PCR reads anew with MiXCR; each CDR3 protein has one entry. The data contain 450,000 to 650,000 distinct CDR3 sequences, more than 13% of them singletons. Looked up from germline, CDR1 is KGHDR and CDR2 is SFDVKD. CDR3 length: 14 amino acids. With 7 bases removed from V and 8 bases from J, the gap between germline ends came to 17 bases. Sequencing was performed on blood. This chain joins TRBV24-1 and TRBJ2-1; D is perhaps TRBD2 (6 bases). The TCR comes from a woman between 18 and 29 years old with Graves' ophthalmopathy. This CDR3 reads CATSGRLVNHEQFF. The CDR3 bases are TGTGCCACCAGCGGAAGACTAGTTAACCATGAGCAGTTCTTC.